The rows below give T cell receptor beta chains drawn from one sample of a study of patients and donors after allogeneic stem cell transplantation. TCRdb ran MiXCR on the RT-PCR reads and lists one entry per CDR3 protein. The sample contains under 200,000 distinct CDR3 sequences, 24% of which appear only once. The sequenced sample was blood, either unsorted or a sorted T cell fraction (not recorded which). These receptors were obtained from a human donor who was either an allogeneic HSCT recipient or a stem cell or donor lymphocyte infusion donor (not recorded which). It is not recorded whose cells these are; they may come from a transplant donor. Both conserved end residues are part of each CDR3. D genes are given only for firm matches. Some rows have no size entry. The others give once, few or many, or a class for an expanded clone.

size: -; V: TRBV6-6; J: TRBJ1-4; D: -; DNA: TGTGCCAGCAGGAACCAAAGACAGAATGAAAAACTGTTTTTT; CDR3: CASRNQRQNEKLFF
size: -; V: TRBV5-1; J: TRBJ2-5; D: -; DNA: TGCGCCAGCAGCCCGGGACGGAATCAAGAGACCCAGTACTTC; CDR3: CASSPGRNQETQYF
size: -; V: TRBV6-5; J: TRBJ2-7; D: TRBD1; DNA: TGTGCCAGCAGTCCTAACGACGGGACAGGCTTTTACGAGCAGTACTTC; CDR3: CASSPNDGTGFYEQYF
size: -; V: TRBV28; J: TRBJ1-2; D: -; DNA: TGTGCCAGCAGTTTTTCGGCCAGGAACTATGGCTACACCTTC; CDR3: CASSFSARNYGYTF
size: -; V: TRBV14; J: TRBJ1-3; D: -; DNA: TGTGCCAGCAGCGTTCACAGACTCTCTGGAAACACCATATATTTT; CDR3: CASSVHRLSGNTIYF
size: -; V: TRBV7-9; J: TRBJ1-2; D: -; DNA: TGTGCCAGCAGCTTTCCAGGACCGACCCATGGCTACACCTTC; CDR3: CASSFPGPTHGYTF
size: few; V: TRBV9; J: TRBJ2-7; D: -; DNA: TGTGCCAGCAGCCCCCATTCCGGGGACTGGTCCTACGAGCAGTACTTC; CDR3: CASSPHSGDWSYEQYF
size: -; V: TRBV12-3/TRBV12-4; J: TRBJ1-1; D: -; DNA: TGTGCCAGCAGCCTTGGGGCCCCAAAGAGGGACACTGAAGCTTTCTTT; CDR3: CASSLGAPKRDTEAFF
size: many; V: TRBV7-9; J: TRBJ2-1; D: TRBD1; DNA: TGTGCCAGCAGCAAGATGACAGGGGACCTTAGCAATGAGCAGTTCTTC; CDR3: CASSKMTGDLSNEQFF
size: few; V: TRBV10-3; J: TRBJ1-3; D: -; DNA: TGTGCCATCAGTCGCCAGTGGGCAGAAGGAAACACCATATATTTT; CDR3: CAISRQWAEGNTIYF
size: -; V: TRBV4-1; J: TRBJ2-7; D: TRBD1; DNA: TGCGCCAGCAGCCCCTGGGACAGATCCACAGCGGAGCAGTACTTC; CDR3: CASSPWDRSTAEQYF
size: -; V: TRBV14; J: TRBJ2-1; D: -; DNA: TGTGCCAGCAGACCACGAACAGGGAATAGGGAGCAGTTCTTC; CDR3: CASRPRTGNREQFF
size: -; V: TRBV20-1; J: TRBJ2-3; D: -; DNA: TGCAGTGCTAGAGCCGCTAGCGCCCGCACAGATACGCAGTATTTT; CDR3: CSARAASARTDTQYF
size: -; V: TRBV5-1; J: TRBJ1-2; D: -; DNA: TGCGCCAGCAGCTTGGCCGGAGACTATCTATCTTCGGGTGGCTACACCTTC; CDR3: CASSLAGDYLSSGGYTF
size: few; V: TRBV27; J: TRBJ2-7; D: -; DNA: TGTGCCAGCAGTTTATCGACGAGACACGAGCAGTACTTC; CDR3: CASSLSTRHEQYF
size: few; V: TRBV7-2; J: TRBJ1-5; D: -; DNA: TGTGCCAGCAGCTTAGCAGACGGACGGTTCAATCAGCCCCAGCATTTT; CDR3: CASSLADGRFNQPQHF
size: -; V: TRBV20-1; J: TRBJ1-2; D: -; DNA: TGCAGTGCTCTGGCCGACTGGGTCGATGGCTACACCTTC; CDR3: CSALADWVDGYTF
size: -; V: TRBV12-3/TRBV12-4; J: TRBJ2-3; D: -; DNA: TGTGCCAGCAGCCTCCGTCGAGGCACAGATACGCAGTATTTT; CDR3: CASSLRRGTDTQYF
size: -; V: TRBV5-1; J: TRBJ1-6; D: -; DNA: TGCGCCAGCAGCTTGGTGGGTGGAGGTAATTCACCCCTCCACTTT; CDR3: CASSLVGGGNSPLHF
size: once; V: TRBV11-2; J: TRBJ2-1; D: -; DNA: TGTGCCAGCAGCTTCGGCACTTTAGACTACAATGAGCAGTTCTTC; CDR3: CASSFGTLDYNEQFF
size: many; V: TRBV4-2; J: TRBJ2-3; D: TRBD2; DNA: TGTGCCAGCAGATGGGGACTAGCGGGCGCTAGCACAGATACGCAGTATTTT; CDR3: CASRWGLAGASTDTQYF
size: few; V: TRBV10-3; J: TRBJ2-5; D: -; DNA: TGTGCCATCAGTGAAAGGGGCGTTCAAGAGACCCAGTACTTC; CDR3: CAISERGVQETQYF
size: -; V: TRBV20-1; J: TRBJ1-1; D: -; DNA: TGCAGTGCAGAAGATTTTGGCAGGGTCTACATTGAAGCTTTCTTT; CDR3: CSAEDFGRVYIEAFF
size: -; V: TRBV20-1; J: TRBJ1-3; D: -; DNA: TGCAGTGCTACAGAGGGGATTCTCTCTGGAAACACCATATATTTT; CDR3: CSATEGILSGNTIYF
size: few; V: TRBV12-3/TRBV12-4; J: TRBJ1-1; D: TRBD1; DNA: TGTGCCAGCACCCGATTCGCAGGGGGCTGGAACACTGAAGCTTTCTTT; CDR3: CASTRFAGGWNTEAFF
size: few; V: TRBV27; J: TRBJ2-2; D: TRBD1; DNA: TGTGCCAGCAGTTCCGGACAGGCTATGAGCACCGGGGAGCTGTTTTTT; CDR3: CASSSGQAMSTGELFF
size: -; V: TRBV29-1; J: TRBJ1-2; D: -; DNA: TGCAGCGTTGAAGATCATGAGATCTATGGCTACACCTTC; CDR3: CSVEDHEIYGYTF
size: -; V: TRBV9; J: TRBJ2-1; D: -; DNA: TGTGCCAGCAGCGTAGCTGACGGCAATGAGCAGTTCTTC; CDR3: CASSVADGNEQFF
size: -; V: TRBV3-1; J: TRBJ2-1; D: -; DNA: TGTGCCAGCAGCCATCTCTACAATGAGCAGTTCTTC; CDR3: CASSHLYNEQFF
size: -; V: TRBV28; J: TRBJ2-1; D: TRBD1; DNA: TGTGCCAGCAGGAGTCGGGACAGCTACAATGAGCAGTTCTTC; CDR3: CASRSRDSYNEQFF
size: -; V: TRBV7-7; J: TRBJ2-7; D: TRBD2; DNA: TGTGCTAGCAGCCCTCTAGCGGGAGGCTACTACGAGCAGTACTTC; CDR3: CASSPLAGGYYEQYF
size: -; V: TRBV3-1; J: TRBJ2-7; D: -; DNA: TGTGCCAGCAGCCAAGATCACCCCGGCGAGCAGTACTTC; CDR3: CASSQDHPGEQYF
size: few; V: TRBV6-6; J: TRBJ1-1; D: -; DNA: TGTGCCAGCAGTTACCTGCCGTTTTGGTGGACTGAAGCTTTCTTT; CDR3: CASSYLPFWWTEAFF